One and the same sample provided the 26 T cell receptor beta chains below, sequenced in a study of cytomegalovirus exposure and HLA in healthy donors. The PCR made use of 60 Vbeta and 13 Jbeta primers. Profiled with immunoSEQ multiplex PCR; TCRdb holds only in-frame clones, not every one. Its listing shows approximately 200,000 clones. Sequencing used PBMCs. The receptors originated from a boy aged 5-17 years in good health and CMV-seronegative.

The chain carries TRBV9 and TRBJ2-2, with D maybe TRBD2 (5 bases). CDR3 length: 16 residues. CDR1 and CDR2 from the germline V gene are SGDLS and YYNGEE. Trimming removed 3 bases at V and 7 bases at J, with 19 bases between. The CDR3 nucleotides are TGTGCCAGCAGCGCCCAGCTAGCCGCCCCGGTCGGGGAGCTGTTTTTT. Translating it yields CASSAQLAAPVGELFF.

The chain uses TRBV6-4 and TRBJ2-1; D perhaps matches TRBD2 (6 bases). The germline gives CDR1 MRHNA, CDR2 SNTAGT. Trimming stripped 7 bases from V and 3 bases from J, with 16 bases between. The CDR3 extends over 15 amino acids. Here the CDR3 DNA reads TGTGCCAGCACCCAACCGGGACTGTTCTACAATGAGCAGTTCTTC. As protein: CASTQPGLFYNEQFF.

The CDR3 DNA is TGTGCCAGCAGTAGCGGGGGGGCCGTAGATACGCAGTATTTT. Protein sequence: CASSSGGAVDTQYF. The J gene is TRBJ2-3, the V gene TRBV6-1; 10 nucleotides align to TRBD2. CDR3 length: 14 amino acids. Per the germline V gene, CDR1 is MNHNS and CDR2 is SASEGT. Germline trimming cut 5 bases from V and 5 bases from J; bases unmatched to any gene: 4.

The chain links TRBV4-1 to TRBJ2-7; 9 bases align to TRBD2. Trimming took 9 bases from V and 4 from J; bases not matched to a gene: 13. Germline CDR1 reads MGHRA; CDR2 reads YSYEKL. This CDR3 is built from 15 residues. CDR3 loop: CASSFRLAGMYEQYF. Here the CDR3 DNA reads TGCGCCAGTTCCTTTCGTCTAGCGGGGATGTACGAGCAGTACTTC.

The V call is TRBV29-1, the J call TRBJ2-1, with D possibly TRBD2 on 6 matching bases. CDR3 length: 14 amino acids. Germline-derived CDR1 and CDR2 are SQVTM and ANQGSEA. The V end lost 2 bases, the J end lost 3 bases, and 11 bases lay between the germline ends. CDR3 sequence reads: CSVESGGGYNEQFF. As DNA, the CDR3 is TGCAGCGTTGAATCCGGGGGAGGCTACAATGAGCAGTTCTTC.

The rearrangement uses TRBV7-3 and TRBJ2-3; 12 nucleotides line up with TRBD2. The germline gives CDR1 SGHTA, CDR2 FQGTGA. V trimming: 5 bases; J trimming: 0 bases; junction bases outside the gene matches: 9. This CDR3 is built from 18 residues. The CDR3 nucleotides read TGTGCCAGCAGCCGGGGCCGGACTAGCGGGACTAGCACAGATACGCAGTATTTT. It yields the protein CASSRGRTSGTSTDTQYF.

Written as DNA, the CDR3 is TGTGCCAGCATCGCACCCGGGACAGTTGGCTACACCTTC. It yields the protein CASIAPGTVGYTF. The chain uses TRBV5-6 and TRBJ1-2, with 7 bases identical to TRBD1. Germline values: CDR1 SGHDT, CDR2 YYEEEE. Unmatched junction bases numbered 9, after V lost 6 bases and J lost 7 bases. The CDR3 runs 13 residues. Variable domain in full (rest from reference TRBV5-6 and TRBJ1-2): DAGVTQSPTHLIKTRGQQVTLRCSPKSGHDTVSWYQQALGQGPQFIFQYYEEEERQRGNFPDRFSGHQFPNYSSELNVNALLLGDSALYLCASIAPGTVGYTFGSGTRLTVV.

J is TRBJ2-7 and V is TRBV7-9; D is unclear. Germline values: CDR1 SEHNR, CDR2 FQNEAQ (reference sequence). The V end was cut by 11 bases, the J end by 1 base, with 12 bases between. This CDR3 is 12 amino acids long. The CDR3 reads CASRHISYEQYF. The CDR3, as DNA: TGTGCCTCCCGACACATATCCTACGAGCAGTACTTC.

The chain has TRBV5-5 and TRBJ2-2, with a weak D call TRBD1 (6 bases). V shed 4 bases and J shed 7 bases, with 14 bases lying between them. Germline CDR1 SGHKS, CDR2 YYEKEE (reference sequence). CDR3 length: 14 residues. In DNA, the CDR3 is TGTGCCAGCAGCCAGGACAGTCGAATCGGGGAGCTGTTTTTT. Amino acid sequence: CASSQDSRIGELFF.

The chain has TRBV7-9 and TRBJ1-1; TRBD1 might be the D (6 bases). The CDR3 is made up of 14 amino acids. CDR1 and CDR2 from the germline V gene are SEHNR and FQNEAQ (reference sequence). V dropped 4 bases and J dropped 1 base, with 10 bases sitting between them. CDR3 coding DNA: TGTGCCAGCAGCTCGGGGACACCGAACACTGAAGCTTTCTTT. It specifies CASSSGTPNTEAFF.

The chain has TRBV5-1 and TRBJ2-5; TRBD2 agrees at 10 bases. CDR1 and CDR2 from the germline V gene are SGHRS and YFSETQ. The CDR3 covers 15 residues. V dropped 4 bases and J dropped 4; count of bases not matched to a gene: 7. CDR3 loop: CASSNILAGVETQYF. In nucleotides, the CDR3 is TGCGCCAGCAGCAACATCCTAGCGGGGGTAGAGACCCAGTACTTC.

This chain uses TRBV5-4 with TRBJ2-4; 7 bases fit TRBD2. The CDR3 length is 16 residues. Trimming at V came to 0 bases and at J to 0 bases, leaving 3 bases not matched to a gene. Germline values: CDR1 SGHNT, CDR2 YYREEE (reference sequence). Here the CDR3 DNA reads TGTGCCAGCAGCTTGGAGGGCGGGGGAGCCAAAAACATTCAGTACTTC. Protein: CASSLEGGGAKNIQYF. The variable domain in full, with the rest retrieved from reference TRBV5-4 and TRBJ2-4, is ETGVTQSPTHLIKTRGQQVTLRCSSQSGHNTVSWYQQALGQGPQFIFQYYREEENGRGNFPPRFSGLQFPNYSSELNVNALELDDSALYLCASSLEGGGAKNIQYFGAGTRLSVL.

The rearrangement joins TRBV29-1 to TRBJ2-3, with a possible D match to TRBD2 (5 bases). V was trimmed by 7 bases and J by 0 bases, leaving 5 bases between them. The CDR3 extends over 11 amino acids. The germline V gene has CDR1 SQVTM and CDR2 ANQGSEA. The CDR3 loop reads CSGGSTDTQYF. CDR3 sequence (DNA): TGCAGCGGCGGGAGCACAGATACGCAGTATTTT.

The CDR3 reads CASSLDGSTGELFF. The CDR3 bases are TGCGCCAGCAGCTTGGACGGGAGCACCGGGGAGCTGTTTTTT. This sequence joins TRBV5-1 and TRBJ2-2, with a tentative D call TRBD2 (6 bases). The CDR3 totals 14 residues. Germline V lookup: CDR1 SGHRS, CDR2 YFSETQ. V shed 0 bases and J shed 4 bases, with 7 bases lying between them. Together with reference TRBV5-1 and TRBJ2-2, the CDR3 gives the full variable domain: KAGVTQTPRYLIKTRGQQVTLSCSPISGHRSVSWYQQTPGQGLQFLFEYFSETQRNKGNFPGRFSGRQFSNSRSEMNVSTLELGDSALYLCASSLDGSTGELFFGEGSRLTVL.

This rearrangement joins TRBV28 to TRBJ2-7; a weak D match, TRBD1 (7 bases). Per germline, CDR1 MDHEN and CDR2 SYDVKM. Trimming took off 3 bases at V and 5 bases at J, with 20 bases between the two ends. The CDR3 extends over 16 amino acids. This CDR3 reads CASSFPRGAALDEQYF. CDR3 sequence (DNA): TGTGCCAGCAGTTTCCCCAGGGGGGCAGCTCTAGACGAGCAGTACTTC.

The chain recombines TRBV27 with TRBJ2-7; perhaps TRBD1 as D (5 bases). V was pared by 6 bases and J by 6 bases, with 15 bases between. The germline V gene encodes CDR1 MNHEY and CDR2 SMNVEV (reference sequence). CDR3 size: 13 residues. The CDR3 coding sequence is TGTGCCAGCAGCCTAAGAAGGGGTCGCGAGCAGTACTTC. The encoded protein is CASSLRRGREQYF.

DNA for the CDR3: TGCGCCAGCAGCCAAGTAGGCACAGCGGGGGGGTTTTTAAGAACAGATACGCAGTATTTT. Amino acids: CASSQVGTAGGFLRTDTQYF. V usage is TRBV4-3 and J usage is TRBJ2-3; 10 positions agree with TRBD2. The junction had 16 bases not matched to a gene; V was cut back by 1 base and J by 3 bases. The CDR3 runs to 20 residues. Per the germline V gene, CDR1 is LGHNA and CDR2 is YSLEER.

The chain has TRBV6-1 and TRBJ2-5, with D perhaps matching TRBD1 (5 bases). With the DNA end fitting TRBJ2-7 better, the J assignment may be wrong. CDR3 length: 12 residues. CDR1 and CDR2 (germline): MNHNS, SASEGT. The CDR3 loop is CASIGQKGEQYF. CDR3 DNA sequence: TGTGCCAGCATTGGACAAAAAGGCGAGCAGTACTTC.

This rearrangement joins TRBV27 to TRBJ1-1; TRBD1 is a possible D gene (6 bases). Deletions cut 9 bases from V and 4 bases from J, with 18 bases between. The CDR3 is 14 residues long. Germline V gives CDR1 MNHEY, CDR2 SMNVEV (reference sequence). The CDR3 bases are TGTGCCAGTACTAAGGCTGCAGGGGCCACTGAAGCTTTCTTT. Its protein product is CASTKAAGATEAFF.

This chain links TRBV5-4 with TRBJ2-2, with a possible D match to TRBD2 (6 bases). Trimming took off 0 bases at V and 3 bases at J, with 9 bases between the two ends. The V gene's germline CDR1 is SGHNT and CDR2 YYREEE (reference sequence). CDR3 size: 15 residues. The CDR3 nucleotides are TGTGCCAGCAGCTTGGCCGGGACTCACACCGGGGAGCTGTTTTTT. Translation: CASSLAGTHTGELFF.

The chain recombines TRBV19 with TRBJ2-6; D possibly corresponds to TRBD2 (5 bases). The CDR3 loop spans 14 amino acids. The germline CDR1 and CDR2 sequences are LNHDA and SQIVND (reference sequence). V was pared by 6 bases and J by 4 bases, with 10 bases between. CDR3 coding DNA: TGTGCCAGTAGCGGGGAGATCGGGGCCAACGTCCTGACTTTC. Amino acid sequence: CASSGEIGANVLTF.

This chain uses TRBV6-4 with TRBJ2-3; 9 nucleotides match TRBD2. CDR3 length: 18 amino acids. From germline, CDR1 is MRHNA and CDR2 SNTAGT. J lost 10 bases, V lost 3 bases, and 20 bases had no gene match. The DNA of the CDR3 is TGTGCCAGCAGTGAAGGCGGGGGGGCTCTATCTCACAGATCTGCGCAGTATTTT. Residues: CASSEGGGALSHRSAQYF.

This rearrangement joins TRBV11-2 to TRBJ2-5, with TRBD1 matching over 9 bases. From germline, CDR1 is SGHAT and CDR2 FQNNGV. Unmatched junction bases numbered 5, after V lost 5 bases and J lost 1 base. The CDR3 is made up of 15 amino acids. CDR3 DNA sequence: TGTGCCAGCAGCGGGTGGGGACAGGGCCAAGAGACCCAGTACTTC. The encoded protein is CASSGWGQGQETQYF. The entire variable domain, with the rest obtained from reference TRBV11-2 and TRBJ2-5, is as follows: EAGVAQSPRYKIIEKRQSVAFWCNPISGHATLYWYQQILGQGPKLLIQFQNNGVVDDSQLPKDRFSAERLKGVDSTLKIQPAKLEDSAVYLCASSGWGQGQETQYFGPGTRLLVL.

J is TRBJ2-5 and V is TRBV7-3; no firm D call. Germline V gives CDR1 SGHTA, CDR2 FQGTGA. Trimming removed 2 bases at V and 7 bases at J, with 11 bases between. The CDR3 spans 13 residues. CDR3 sequence reads: CASSLLDGGTQYF. The CDR3 region has the DNA TGTGCCAGCAGCTTACTAGACGGCGGGACCCAGTACTTC.

The chain employs TRBV4-2 and TRBJ1-2; D not certain. V was pared by 4 bases and J by 1 base, with 22 bases between. Germline CDR1 LGHNA, CDR2 YNFKEQ. The CDR3 has 18 amino acids. For the CDR3, the DNA is TGTGCCAGCAGCCCCGAGGACCGTGGTTTCGGAGGTAACTATGGCTACACCTTC. Its translation: CASSPEDRGFGGNYGYTF.

This chain connects TRBV13 to TRBJ2-7; 12 bases map to TRBD1. The germline CDR1 and CDR2 sequences are PRHDT and FYEKMQ (reference sequence). The CDR3 sequence is 16 residues long. With 6 bases clipped from V and 5 bases from J, the junction kept 11 bases outside the gene matches. The CDR3, as DNA: TGTGCCAGCAGAATAACCGGGACAGGGGGCTGGGACGAGCAGTACTTC. This encodes CASRITGTGGWDEQYF. Based on the CDR3 plus reference TRBV13 and TRBJ2-7, the full variable domain is AAGVIQSPRHLIKEKRETATLKCYPIPRHDTVYWYQQGPGQDPQFLISFYEKMQSDKGSIPDRFSAQQFSDYHSELNMSSLELGDSALYFCASRITGTGGWDEQYFGPGTRLTVT.